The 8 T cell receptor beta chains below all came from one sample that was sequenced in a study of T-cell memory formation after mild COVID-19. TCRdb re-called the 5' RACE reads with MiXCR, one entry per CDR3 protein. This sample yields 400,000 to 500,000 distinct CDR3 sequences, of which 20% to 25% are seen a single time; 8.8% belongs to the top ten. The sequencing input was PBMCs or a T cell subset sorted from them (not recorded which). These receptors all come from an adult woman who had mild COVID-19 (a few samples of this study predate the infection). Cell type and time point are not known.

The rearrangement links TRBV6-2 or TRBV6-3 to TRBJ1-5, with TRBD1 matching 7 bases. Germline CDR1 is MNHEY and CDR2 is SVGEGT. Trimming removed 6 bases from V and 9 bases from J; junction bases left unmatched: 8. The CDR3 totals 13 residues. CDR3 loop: CASRRQGVGPQHF. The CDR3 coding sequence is TGTGCCAGCAGACGACAGGGCGTTGGGCCCCAGCATTTT.

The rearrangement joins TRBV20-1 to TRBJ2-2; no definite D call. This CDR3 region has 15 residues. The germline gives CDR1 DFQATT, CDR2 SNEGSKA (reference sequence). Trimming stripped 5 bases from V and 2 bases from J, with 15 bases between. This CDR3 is CSAPRHLPNTGELFF. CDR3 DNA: TGCAGTGCTCCTAGACATCTGCCTAACACCGGGGAGCTGTTTTTT.

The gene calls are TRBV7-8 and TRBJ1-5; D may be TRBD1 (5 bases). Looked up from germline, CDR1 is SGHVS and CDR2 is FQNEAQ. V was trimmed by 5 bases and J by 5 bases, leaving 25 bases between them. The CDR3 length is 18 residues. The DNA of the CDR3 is TGTGCCAGCAGCAGTACAACCGGGGGAGTGAGTGCGGATCAGCCCCAGCATTTT. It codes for CASSSTTGGVSADQPQHF.

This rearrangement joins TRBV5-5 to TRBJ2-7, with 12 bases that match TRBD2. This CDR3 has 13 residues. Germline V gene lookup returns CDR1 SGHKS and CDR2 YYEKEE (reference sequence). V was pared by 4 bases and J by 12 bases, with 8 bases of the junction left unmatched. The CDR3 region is CASSLTSGGPRYF. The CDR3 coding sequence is TGTGCCAGCAGCCTGACTAGCGGGGGACCCAGGTACTTC.

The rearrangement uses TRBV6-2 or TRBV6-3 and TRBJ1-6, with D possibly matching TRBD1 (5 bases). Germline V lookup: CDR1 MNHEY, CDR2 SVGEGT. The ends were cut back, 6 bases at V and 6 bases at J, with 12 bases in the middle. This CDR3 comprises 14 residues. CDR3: CASRTQGSNSPLHF. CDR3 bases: TGTGCCAGCAGGACCCAGGGTAGTAATTCACCCCTCCACTTT.

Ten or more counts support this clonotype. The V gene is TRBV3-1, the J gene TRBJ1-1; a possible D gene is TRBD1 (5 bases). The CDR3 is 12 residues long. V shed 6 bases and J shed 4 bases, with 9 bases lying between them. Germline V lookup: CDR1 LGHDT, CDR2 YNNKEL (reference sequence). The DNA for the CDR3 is TGTGCCAGCAGTCACGGGGGCACTGAAGCTTTCTTT. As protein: CASSHGGTEAFF.

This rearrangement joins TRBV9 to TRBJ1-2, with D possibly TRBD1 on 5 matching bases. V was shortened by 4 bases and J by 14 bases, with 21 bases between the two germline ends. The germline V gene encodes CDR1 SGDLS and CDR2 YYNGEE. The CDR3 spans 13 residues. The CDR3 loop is CASSLMAGDRGTF. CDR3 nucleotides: TGTGCCAGCAGCCTTATGGCCGGGGACCGAGGGACCTTC.

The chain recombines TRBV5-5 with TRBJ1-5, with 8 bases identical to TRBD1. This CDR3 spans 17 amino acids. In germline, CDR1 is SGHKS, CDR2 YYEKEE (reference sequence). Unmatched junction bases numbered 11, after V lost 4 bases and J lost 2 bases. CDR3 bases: TGTGCCAGCAGCCCGAGGGGGGCAGGGGGCGGCAATCAGCCCCAGCATTTT. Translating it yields CASSPRGAGGGNQPQHF.